These T cell receptor beta chains were read from a single sample in a study of Ad26.COV2.S vaccination and SARS-CoV-2 variants. Only in-frame clones appear in the TCRdb table, and some are missing; sequencing was by immunoSEQ multiplex PCR. The sample lists some 350,000 clones, roughly 85% occurring once. The source material was peripheral blood, sampled in a trial of Ad26.COV2.S vaccine versus placebo. All receptors derive from a person aged 18-60 years who received the Ad26.COV2.S COVID-19 vaccine or a placebo. Each CDR3 is given with its conserved first and last residue. Fields, in order: V gene, clone size, J gene, D gene, CDR3 protein, CDR3 DNA. D genes are given only for firm matches. Rows may omit the clone size; those that give it use once, few, many or a size class.

>TRBV21-1|-|TRBJ1-2|-
CASSPRGLDYGYTF
TGTGCCAGCAGCCCCAGGGGCTTGGACTATGGCTACACCTTC
>TRBV5-1|few|TRBJ2-4|-
CASSPVVGGVKNIQYF
TGCGCCAGCAGCCCGGTGGTGGGTGGGGTCAAAAACATTCAGTACTTC
>TRBV7-9|once|TRBJ2-7|-
CASSLGLVAEF
TGTGCCAGCAGCTTAGGTCTGGTTGCCGAGTTC
>TRBV18|-|TRBJ1-3|-
CASSQTTGTFSSGNTIYF
TGTGCCAGCTCACAAACAACCGGGACATTCAGCTCTGGAAACACCATATATTTT
>TRBV11-2|once|TRBJ2-1|-
CASSPSSYNEQFF
TGTGCCAGCAGCCCGAGCTCCTACAATGAGCAGTTCTTC
>TRBV19|once|TRBJ1-5|TRBD1
CASSNNEGAGNQPQHF
TGTGCCAGTAGTAACAACGAGGGGGCGGGCAATCAGCCCCAGCATTTT
>TRBV4-2|-|TRBJ1-2|TRBD1
CASSQGDRDNYGYTF
TGTGCCAGCAGCCAGGGCGACAGGGATAACTATGGCTACACCTTC
>TRBV24-1|-|TRBJ2-5|-
CATWGGVGTQYF
TGTGCCACCTGGGGGGGCGTTGGGACCCAGTACTTC
>TRBV2|-|TRBJ2-7|TRBD2
CASSVGLAGDEQYF
TGTGCCAGCAGTGTTGGGCTAGCGGGGGACGAGCAGTACTTC
>TRBV9|-|TRBJ2-2|TRBD1
CASSVGLGTGVYGGELFF
TGTGCCAGCAGCGTAGGTCTGGGGACAGGGGTGTATGGCGGGGAGCTGTTTTTT
>TRBV5-1|-|TRBJ2-3|TRBD1
CASSLRDRVADTQYF
TGCGCCAGCAGCTTACGGGACAGGGTGGCAGATACGCAGTATTTT
>TRBV6-2/TRBV6-3|-|TRBJ2-5|-
CASSPPGGGKTQYF
TGTGCCAGCAGTCCCCCAGGGGGGGGAAAGACCCAGTACTTC
>TRBV18|-|TRBJ2-5|-
CASSPAGGETQYF
TGTGCCAGCTCACCAGCCGGGGGAGAGACCCAGTACTTC
>TRBV9|-|TRBJ2-1|TRBD2
CASSPSGGPYNEQFF
TGTGCCAGCAGCCCTAGCGGGGGGCCCTACAATGAGCAGTTCTTC
>TRBV6-4|-|TRBJ2-5|TRBD1
CASNSDRELAKTQYF
TGTGCCAGCAACTCGGACAGGGAGCTTGCTAAGACCCAGTACTTC
>TRBV10-3|once|TRBJ1-3|-
CAISGAGTGNTIYF
TGTGCCATCAGTGGAGCGGGGACTGGAAACACCATATATTTT
>TRBV5-6|-|TRBJ2-5|-
CASSLGGRAGETQYF
TGTGCCAGCAGCTTGGGCGGTAGGGCCGGCGAGACCCAGTACTTC
>TRBV21-1|-|TRBJ1-1|-
CASSLTGALNTEAFF
TGTGCCAGCAGCCTGACAGGGGCCTTGAACACTGAAGCTTTCTTT
>TRBV7-8|-|TRBJ2-1|TRBD2
CASSWKPGLAESYNEQFF
TGTGCCAGCAGCTGGAAACCGGGACTAGCGGAGTCCTACAATGAGCAGTTCTTC
>TRBV27|-|TRBJ2-1|TRBD2
CASRRTSGALRSYNEQFF
TGTGCCAGCCGAAGGACTAGCGGGGCCTTAAGGTCCTACAATGAGCAGTTCTTC
>TRBV29-1|-|TRBJ1-3|-
CSAGVYSGNTIYF
TGCAGCGCCGGGGTGTACTCTGGAAACACCATATATTTT
>TRBV9|-|TRBJ2-3|TRBD2
CASSATAGGGTDTQYF
TGTGCCAGCAGCGCGACAGCGGGAGGAGGAACAGATACGCAGTATTTT
>TRBV7-2|-|TRBJ1-2|-
CASSPRQELYGYTF
TGTGCCAGCAGCCCACGACAGGAACTCTATGGCTACACCTTC
>TRBV25-1|-|TRBJ2-2|-
CASSEWGDANTGELFF
TGTGCCAGCAGTGAATGGGGGGACGCGAACACCGGGGAGCTGTTTTTT
>TRBV11-2|few|TRBJ1-6|-
CASSSLRGGRDSPLHF
TGTGCCAGCAGCTCGCTTCGGGGTGGCAGGGACTCACCCCTCCACTTT
>TRBV5-1|-|TRBJ2-2|TRBD1
CASSLLPGQGVAGELFF
TGCGCCAGCAGCTTGTTGCCCGGACAGGGGGTGGCCGGGGAGCTGTTTTTT
>TRBV11-2|-|TRBJ2-7|-
CASSLNRVSYEQYF
TGTGCCAGCAGCTTAAACAGGGTCAGCTACGAGCAGTACTTC
>TRBV28|-|TRBJ1-1|TRBD1
CASSWTGNRMNTEAFF
TGTGCCAGCAGTTGGACAGGGAACCGGATGAACACTGAAGCTTTCTTT
>TRBV9|once|TRBJ2-5|TRBD2
CASSVEAGIRETQYF
TGTGCCAGCAGCGTAGAAGCGGGGATCCGAGAGACCCAGTACTTC
>TRBV28|-|TRBJ1-2|-
CASSLYRVSTF
TGTGCCAGCAGTTTATACAGGGTCTCCACCTTC
>TRBV6-5|once|TRBJ2-2|-
CASRPQAANTGELFF
TGTGCCAGCAGGCCTCAGGCCGCGAACACCGGGGAGCTGTTTTTT
>TRBV20-1|-|TRBJ2-3|TRBD2
CSASRGVADTQYF
TGCAGTGCTAGTCGGGGGGTCGCAGATACGCAGTATTTT
>TRBV5-8|-|TRBJ2-7|TRBD2
CASREPGLAYEQYF
TGTGCCAGCAGAGAGCCGGGACTAGCCTACGAGCAGTACTTC
>TRBV28|-|TRBJ1-5|TRBD1
CASTGMTGDNQPQHF
TGTGCCAGTACCGGAATGACAGGGGACAATCAGCCCCAGCATTTT
>TRBV2|once|TRBJ2-7|-
CASSEVRAYEQYF
TGTGCCAGCAGTGAAGTCAGGGCCTACGAGCAGTACTTC
>TRBV5-6|-|TRBJ1-5|-
CASSRGGNSNQPQHF
TGTGCCAGCAGCCGGGGAGGGAATAGCAATCAGCCCCAGCATTTT
>TRBV30|few|TRBJ1-2|-
CAWSVSGVTGAGGYTF
TGTGCCTGGAGTGTATCTGGAGTTACGGGGGCGGGCGGCTACACCTTC
>TRBV19|-|TRBJ2-1|TRBD2
CASSLKPPGGTHSSYNEQFF
TGTGCCAGTAGTCTAAAGCCCCCGGGGGGAACCCACAGCTCCTACAATGAGCAGTTCTTC
>TRBV28|-|TRBJ2-5|-
CASSLPRGPRDF
TGTGCCAGCAGTTTGCCCAGGGGCCCCCGGGACTTC
>TRBV18|-|TRBJ1-1|-
CASSPWAAGVNTEAFF
TGTGCCAGCTCACCCTGGGCGGCGGGTGTGAACACTGAAGCTTTCTTT
>TRBV5-4|-|TRBJ2-3|-
CASSLGGRTDTQYF
TGTGCCAGCAGCTTGGGGGGGAGGACAGATACGCAGTATTTT
>TRBV4-1|few|TRBJ1-2|TRBD1
CASSQRDSFTYGYTF
TGCGCCAGCAGCCAACGGGACAGCTTCACCTATGGCTACACCTTC
>TRBV7-2|-|TRBJ2-3|TRBD2
CASTSGRLPDTQYF
TGTGCCAGTACTAGCGGGAGGCTCCCAGATACGCAGTATTTT
>TRBV18|-|TRBJ2-7|-
CASSPQPTVYEQYF
TGTGCCAGCTCACCACAGCCGACAGTCTACGAGCAGTACTTC
>TRBV7-9|-|TRBJ2-1|TRBD2
CASSFFGSSGIYNEQFF
TGTGCCAGCAGCTTTTTCGGATCTAGCGGGATTTACAATGAGCAGTTCTTC
>TRBV28|-|TRBJ2-7|-
CASSSPGSSYEQYF
TGTGCCAGCAGTTCCCCGGGAAGCTCCTACGAGCAGTACTTC
>TRBV6-5|-|TRBJ1-2|-
CASSSTRQPPYGYTF
TGTGCCAGCAGTTCCACCCGACAGCCGCCCTATGGCTACACCTTC
>TRBV12-3/TRBV12-4|-|TRBJ2-5|-
CASSRRQEETQYF
TGTGCCAGCAGCCGCCGACAGGAAGAGACCCAGTACTTC
>TRBV27|-|TRBJ2-3|-
CASSTSLGGSRDTQYF
TGTGCCAGCAGCACCTCTTTAGGGGGAAGTAGAGATACGCAGTATTTT